The 27 T cell receptor beta chains in this list originate from one sample, sequenced in a study of cytomegalovirus exposure and HLA in healthy donors. Only in-frame clones appear in the TCRdb table, and some are missing; sequencing was by immunoSEQ multiplex PCR. The table has 100,000 to 150,000 clones, 89% seen once. Sequencing used PBMCs. The origin of the receptors is a woman aged 18-29 years in good health and CMV-seronegative.

This clone has just a few counts. V usage is TRBV27 and J usage is TRBJ2-1; TRBD2 matches at 11 bases. CDR3 length: 16 residues. The V and J ends lost 5 bases and 2 bases, in that order; junction bases with no gene match: 5. Per the germline V gene, CDR1 is MNHEY and CDR2 is SMNVEV (reference sequence). The CDR3 DNA reads as TGTGCCAGCAGTAGGATAGCGGGGGGGCCCTACAATGAGCAGTTCTTC. Amino acid sequence: CASSRIAGGPYNEQFF.

This chain uses TRBV5-4 with TRBJ2-5, with D perhaps matching TRBD1 (6 bases). The CDR3 contains 15 residues. Germline V gene data show CDR1 as SGHNT and CDR2 as YYREEE (reference sequence). V shed 3 bases and J shed 1 base, with 13 bases lying between them. CDR3 nucleotides: TGTGCCAGCAGCTCCAAAGACAGGTTCCAAGAGACCCAGTACTTC. This translates into CASSSKDRFQETQYF.

This clone was found once. This chain joins TRBV7-6 and TRBJ1-2; 8 bases map to TRBD1. CDR1 and CDR2 from the germline V gene are SGHVS and FNYEAQ. The CDR3 is 18 amino acids. The trim removed 0 bases at V and 7 bases at J, leaving 16 bases unmatched. CDR3 coding DNA: TGTGCCAGCAGCTTAGCAGTGGAGGGCAGGGGGCGGACGGCTGGCTACACCTTC. It translates to CASSLAVEGRGRTAGYTF. Complete variable domain (other parts from reference TRBV7-6 and TRBJ1-2): GAGVSQSPRYKVTKRGQDVALRCDPISGHVSLYWYRQALGQGPEFLTYFNYEAQQDKSGLPNDRFSAERPEGSISTLTIQRTEQRDSAMYRCASSLAVEGRGRTAGYTFGSGTRLTVV.

The chain recombines TRBV29-1 with TRBJ1-3, with 8 bases lining up with TRBD1. This CDR3 has 14 amino acids. Germline-derived CDR1 and CDR2 are SQVTM and ANQGSEA. The ends lost 0 bases at V and 4 bases at J; junction bases unmatched: 2. The CDR3 region is CSVEERQGGNTIYF. CDR3 sequence (DNA): TGCAGCGTTGAAGAAAGACAGGGGGGAAACACCATATATTTT.

The chain uses TRBV18 and TRBJ1-1; maybe TRBD1 (5 bases). The CDR3 totals 17 residues. Trimming removed 2 bases at V and 4 bases at J, with 20 bases between. CDR1 and CDR2 from the germline V gene are KGHSH and LQKENI. The CDR3 coding sequence is TGTGCCAGCTCACCAACGGGGGGAAATGGTGGGGGCACTGAAGCTTTCTTT. Its protein is CASSPTGGNGGGTEAFF.

V gene TRBV2 combines with J gene TRBJ2-5; 7 bases line up with TRBD1. The CDR3 is 16 residues long. Germline V gives CDR1 SNHLY, CDR2 FYNNEI. V lost 6 bases, J lost 2 bases, and 12 bases stayed unmatched. DNA for the CDR3: TGTGCCAGCAGCCCACTTCCGGGACAGATACAAGAGACCCAGTACTTC. As protein: CASSPLPGQIQETQYF. The full variable domain, completed using reference TRBV2 and TRBJ2-5, is EPEVTQTPSHQVTQMGQEVILRCVPISNHLYFYWYRQILGQKVEFLVSFYNNEISEKSEIFDDQFSVERPDGSNFTLKIRSTKLEDSAMYFCASSPLPGQIQETQYFGPGTRLLVL.

The sample holds one count of this clone. This rearrangement joins TRBV4-2 to TRBJ2-3, with 12 bases fitting TRBD2. Germline CDR1 LGHNA, CDR2 YNFKEQ. This CDR3 is 15 amino acids long. V was pared by 2 bases and J by 6 bases, with 3 bases of the junction left unmatched. The CDR3 nucleotides read TGTGCCAGCAGCCAACTAGCGGGGGGGTTGGATACGCAGTATTTT. Translated, it gives CASSQLAGGLDTQYF.

This chain uses TRBV19 with TRBJ2-2; TRBD2 aligns across 7 bases. V was pared by 0 bases and J by 4 bases, with 5 bases of the junction left unmatched. The CDR3 runs to 16 residues. CDR1 is LNHDA, CDR2 SQIVND, per germline (reference sequence). CDR3 amino acids: CASSIDPGGPTGELFF. The CDR3 DNA is TGTGCCAGTAGTATAGACCCGGGGGGACCCACCGGGGAGCTGTTTTTT.

This chain joins TRBV9 and TRBJ2-2; TRBD1 might be the D (5 bases). In germline, CDR1 is SGDLS, CDR2 YYNGEE. CDR3 length equals 19 residues. Trimming took 3 bases from V and 5 from J, leaving 26 bases between them. The CDR3: CASSGRVPLSQGRTGELFF. The DNA for the CDR3 is TGTGCCAGCAGCGGTCGGGTCCCTTTGTCCCAGGGCCGGACCGGGGAGCTGTTTTTT.

The chain joins TRBV11-3 to TRBJ2-3; D is perhaps TRBD2 (7 bases). This CDR3 has 14 amino acids. Germline V gives CDR1 SGHNT, CDR2 YENEEA. Deletions cut 1 base from V and 4 bases from J, with 9 bases between. CDR3 in amino acids: CASSLGGGADTQYF. The CDR3, as DNA: TGTGCCAGCAGCTTAGGAGGGGGGGCAGATACGCAGTATTTT.

This chain links TRBV6-1 with TRBJ2-1; possible D gene TRBD2, 5 bases. There are 16 residues in the CDR3. V lost 1 base and J lost 6, with 16 bases in between. Germline V lookup: CDR1 MNHNS, CDR2 SASEGT. The CDR3 sequence is CASSEGERAGPNEQFF. The CDR3 DNA is TGTGCCAGCAGTGAAGGGGAGCGAGCTGGGCCCAATGAGCAGTTCTTC.

This clone was detected only once. The chain employs TRBV10-2 and TRBJ2-2, with TRBD2 identical over 7 bases. CDR3 length: 14 amino acids. Germline V gene data show CDR1 as WSHSY and CDR2 as SAAADI. The V segment lost 4 bases and the J segment 7 bases; nucleotides outside the gene matches: 6. CDR3 DNA: TGCGCCAGCAGTGTCTCGGGGGGTGTCGGGGAGCTGTTTTTT. This gives the protein CASSVSGGVGELFF.

J is TRBJ2-3 and V is TRBV4-1; D may be TRBD2 (6 bases). This CDR3 comprises 14 residues. Germline CDR1 MGHRA, CDR2 YSYEKL. Trimming took 4 bases from V and 6 from J, leaving 14 bases between them. CDR3 in amino acids: CASSLTGVADTQYF. In DNA, the CDR3 is TGCGCCAGCAGCCTCACGGGGGTAGCGGATACGCAGTATTTT.

The genes are TRBV19 and TRBJ2-5; a possible D gene is TRBD2 (6 bases). Germline CDR1 reads LNHDA; CDR2 reads SQIVND (reference sequence). The V gene lost 5 bases and the J gene lost 0 bases, with 13 bases spanning the gap. The CDR3 extends over 15 amino acids. The CDR3 loop is CASSRGDVHQETQYF. In DNA form, the CDR3 reads TGTGCCAGTAGTCGCGGGGACGTTCACCAAGAGACCCAGTACTTC.

The chain recombines TRBV6-1 with TRBJ1-1; tentatively, D is TRBD1 (5 bases). CDR1 and CDR2 from the germline V gene are MNHNS and SASEGT. The CDR3 has 15 amino acids. V lost 6 bases and J 1 base, leaving 15 bases between the germline ends. The CDR3 is CASSLTIDRNTEAFF. The CDR3 DNA reads TGTGCCAGCAGCCTCACGATAGACAGGAACACTGAAGCTTTCTTT.

The rearrangement joins TRBV2 to TRBJ1-2; no clear D gene. This CDR3 region has 15 residues. V was pared by 2 bases and J by 3 bases, with 13 bases between. CDR1 SNHLY and CDR2 FYNNEI come from the germline V gene. The CDR3 is CASSERWSADYGYTF. The CDR3 DNA reads TGTGCCAGCAGTGAAAGGTGGTCTGCGGACTATGGCTACACCTTC.

The count of this clone is one. The V gene is TRBV2, the J gene TRBJ1-2; D is possibly TRBD1 (6 bases). Per the germline V gene, CDR1 is SNHLY and CDR2 is FYNNEI. The CDR3 extends over 13 amino acids. The V gene lost 4 bases and the J gene lost 7 bases, with 13 bases spanning the gap. The CDR3 is CASSGGPRRGYTF. CDR3 sequence (DNA): TGTGCCAGCAGTGGGGGGCCCCGTCGTGGCTACACCTTC. Together with reference TRBV2 and TRBJ1-2, the CDR3 gives the full variable domain: EPEVTQTPSHQVTQMGQEVILRCVPISNHLYFYWYRQILGQKVEFLVSFYNNEISEKSEIFDDQFSVERPDGSNFTLKIRSTKLEDSAMYFCASSGGPRRGYTFGSGTRLTVV.

As DNA, the CDR3 is TGTGCCAGTAGTATAGCCGGGACAGGGGCTCCCCTCCACTTT. Its translation: CASSIAGTGAPLHF. The rearrangement uses TRBV19 and TRBJ1-6; TRBD1 matches 10 bases. The CDR3 sequence is 14 residues long. Germline V gene sequence: CDR1 LNHDA, CDR2 SQIVND (reference sequence). The V segment lost 1 base and the J segment 13 bases; nucleotides outside the gene matches: 4.

This clone was counted a single time. The chain uses TRBV5-6 and TRBJ1-2; D is undetermined. The germline V and J ends were trimmed by 3 bases and 5 bases, with 14 bases remaining between them. Per the germline V gene, CDR1 is SGHDT and CDR2 is YYEEEE. CDR3 length: 14 amino acids. CDR3 amino acids: CASSSPGLRYGYTF. CDR3 bases: TGTGCCAGCAGCTCTCCTGGACTGCGTTATGGCTACACCTTC.

V is TRBV5-1 and J is TRBJ1-1, with 7 positions matching TRBD1. This CDR3 spans 15 amino acids. Trimming at V came to 4 bases and at J to 5 bases, leaving 11 bases not matched to a gene. Germline-derived CDR1 and CDR2 are SGHRS and YFSETQ. The CDR3 sequence: CASSPREGANTEAFF. DNA for the CDR3: TGCGCCAGCAGCCCTCGGGAGGGGGCGAATACTGAAGCTTTCTTT.

This chain connects TRBV21-1 to TRBJ1-1; the table's D gene call, TRBD1, was not cross checked with the DNA. TRBV21-1 is shown as a pseudogene. CDR3 length: 15 amino acids. The CDR3, as DNA: TGTGCCAGCAGCCCCCGGGGACAGACCTACACTGAAGCTTTCTTT. This encodes CASSPRGQTYTEAFF.

This chain uses TRBV7-8 with TRBJ1-4; D possibly corresponds to TRBD1 (6 bases). The CDR3 is 13 amino acids. Germline-derived CDR1 and CDR2 are SGHVS and FQNEAQ. V was shortened by 3 bases and J by 7 bases, with 9 bases between the two germline ends. CDR3 loop: CASSLQGFEKLFF. The CDR3 DNA sequence: TGTGCCAGCAGCTTGCAGGGGTTTGAAAAACTGTTTTTT.

This chain links TRBV6-5 with TRBJ1-1, with D uncertain. V gave up 6 bases and J gave up 2 bases, with 7 bases separating them. CDR1 is MNHEY and CDR2 is SVGAGI in the germline V gene. This CDR3 comprises 12 residues. The DNA for the CDR3 is TGTGCCAGCAGGCGGGGAAACACTGAAGCTTTCTTT. Its protein is CASRRGNTEAFF.

The rearrangement links TRBV7-2 to TRBJ1-6; 12 nucleotides match TRBD1. Germline V gene sequence: CDR1 SGHTA, CDR2 FQGNSA. The CDR3 spans 15 residues. V gave up 4 bases and J gave up 8 bases; unmatched junction bases: 3. The CDR3 nucleotides are TGTGCCAGCAGCTGGGGACAGGGGGCGGATTCACCCCTCCACTTT. It codes for CASSWGQGADSPLHF.

The chain joins TRBV7-9 to TRBJ2-7; D perhaps matches TRBD2 (6 bases). The germline CDR1 and CDR2 sequences are SEHNR and FQNEAQ (reference sequence). V dropped 7 bases and J dropped 2 bases, with 12 bases sitting between them. CDR3 length: 13 residues. The CDR3 loop reads CASTRRGAYEQYF. CDR3 nucleotides: TGTGCCAGCACCCGGAGGGGCGCCTACGAGCAGTACTTC.

Here the CDR3 DNA reads TGTGCCAGCTCACCGGGACAGAGGCATGGCTACACCTTC. Amino acid sequence: CASSPGQRHGYTF. V gene TRBV18 combines with J gene TRBJ1-2; 7 nucleotides align to TRBD1. The germline CDR1 and CDR2 sequences are KGHSH and LQKENI. Unmatched junction bases numbered 4, after V lost 3 bases and J lost 6 bases. The CDR3 totals 13 residues.

This clone is a singleton in its sample. The chain has TRBV5-6 and TRBJ1-4; weak D call: TRBD1 (5 bases). Germline V CDR1 and CDR2: SGHDT, YYEEEE. Trimming took 5 bases from V and 5 from J, leaving 16 bases between them. This CDR3 has 15 residues. CDR3 in DNA: TGTGCCAGCAGACGACTCGTAGGGGTAAATGAAAAACTGTTTTTT. Translating it yields CASRRLVGVNEKLFF. Filled out from reference TRBV5-6 and TRBJ1-4, the complete variable domain reads DAGVTQSPTHLIKTRGQQVTLRCSPKSGHDTVSWYQQALGQGPQFIFQYYEEEERQRGNFPDRFSGHQFPNYSSELNVNALLLGDSALYLCASRRLVGVNEKLFFGSGTQLSVL.